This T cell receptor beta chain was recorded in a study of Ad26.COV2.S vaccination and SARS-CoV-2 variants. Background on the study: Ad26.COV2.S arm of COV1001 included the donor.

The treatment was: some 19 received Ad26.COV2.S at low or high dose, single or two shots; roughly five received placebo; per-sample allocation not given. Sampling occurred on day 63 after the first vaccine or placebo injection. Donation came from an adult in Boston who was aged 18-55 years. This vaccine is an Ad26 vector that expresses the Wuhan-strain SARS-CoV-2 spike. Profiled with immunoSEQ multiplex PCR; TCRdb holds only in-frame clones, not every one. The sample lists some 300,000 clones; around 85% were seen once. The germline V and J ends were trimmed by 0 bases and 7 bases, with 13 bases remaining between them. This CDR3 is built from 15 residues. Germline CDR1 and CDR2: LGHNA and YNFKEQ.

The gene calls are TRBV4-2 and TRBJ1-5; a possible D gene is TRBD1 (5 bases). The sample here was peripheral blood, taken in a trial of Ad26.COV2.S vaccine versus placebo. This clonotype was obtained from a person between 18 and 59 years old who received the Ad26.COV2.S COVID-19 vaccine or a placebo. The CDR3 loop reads CASSQDGGDYQPQHF. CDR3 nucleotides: TGTGCCAGCAGCCAAGATGGGGGGGATTACCAGCCCCAGCATTTT.